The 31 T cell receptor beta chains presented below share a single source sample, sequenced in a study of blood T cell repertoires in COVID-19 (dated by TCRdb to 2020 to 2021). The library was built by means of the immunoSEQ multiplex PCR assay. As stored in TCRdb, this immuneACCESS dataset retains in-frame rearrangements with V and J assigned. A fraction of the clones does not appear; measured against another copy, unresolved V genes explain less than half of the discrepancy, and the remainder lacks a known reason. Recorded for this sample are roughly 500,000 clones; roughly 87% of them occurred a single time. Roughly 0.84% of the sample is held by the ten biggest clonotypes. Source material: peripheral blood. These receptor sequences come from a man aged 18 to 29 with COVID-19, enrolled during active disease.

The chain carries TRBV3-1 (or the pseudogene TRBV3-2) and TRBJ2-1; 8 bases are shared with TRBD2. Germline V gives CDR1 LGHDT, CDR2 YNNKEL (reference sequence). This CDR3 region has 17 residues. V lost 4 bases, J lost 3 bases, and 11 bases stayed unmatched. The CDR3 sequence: CASSRYAGTSNYNEQFF. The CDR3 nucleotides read TGTGCCAGCAGCCGGTATGCCGGGACTAGTAACTACAATGAGCAGTTCTTC.

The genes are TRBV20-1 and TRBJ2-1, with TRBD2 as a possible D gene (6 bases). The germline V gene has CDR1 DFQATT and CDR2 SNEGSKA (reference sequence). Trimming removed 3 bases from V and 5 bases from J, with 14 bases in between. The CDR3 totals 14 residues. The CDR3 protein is CSASLRERDNEQFF. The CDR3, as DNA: TGCAGTGCTAGTCTTCGGGAGAGGGACAATGAGCAGTTCTTC.

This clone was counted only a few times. The CDR3 region is CASSELRGQEETQYF. The CDR3 DNA reads as TGTGCCAGCAGTGAATTGAGAGGACAGGAAGAGACCCAGTACTTC. The chain couples TRBV25-1 to TRBJ2-5, with 7 nucleotides matching TRBD1. This CDR3 contains 15 residues. After removal of 1 base from V and 3 bases from J, the junction contained 5 bases not matched to a gene. Germline V CDR1 and CDR2: MGHDK, SYGVNS.

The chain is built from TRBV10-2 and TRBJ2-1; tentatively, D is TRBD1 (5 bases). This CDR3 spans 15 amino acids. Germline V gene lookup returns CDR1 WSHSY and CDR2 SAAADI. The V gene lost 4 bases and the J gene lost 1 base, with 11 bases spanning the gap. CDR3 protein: CASSADRGSYNEQFF. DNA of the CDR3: TGCGCCAGCAGTGCCGACAGAGGATCCTACAATGAGCAGTTCTTC.

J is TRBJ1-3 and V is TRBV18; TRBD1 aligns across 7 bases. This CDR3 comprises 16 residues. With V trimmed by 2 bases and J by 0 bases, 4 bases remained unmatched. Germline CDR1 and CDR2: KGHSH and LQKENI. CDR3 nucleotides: TGTGCCAGCTCACCAGGGACAGCGGGCTCTGGAAACACCATATATTTT. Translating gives CASSPGTAGSGNTIYF.

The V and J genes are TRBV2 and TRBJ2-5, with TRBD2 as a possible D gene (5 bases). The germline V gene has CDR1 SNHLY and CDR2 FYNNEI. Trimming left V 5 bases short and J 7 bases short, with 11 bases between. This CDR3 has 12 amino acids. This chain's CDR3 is CASSLGAGTQYF. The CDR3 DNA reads TGTGCCAGCAGTCTTGGCGCGGGGACCCAGTACTTC. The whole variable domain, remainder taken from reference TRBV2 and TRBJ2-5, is EPEVTQTPSHQVTQMGQEVILRCVPISNHLYFYWYRQILGQKVEFLVSFYNNEISEKSEIFDDQFSVERPDGSNFTLKIRSTKLEDSAMYFCASSLGAGTQYFGPGTRLLVL.

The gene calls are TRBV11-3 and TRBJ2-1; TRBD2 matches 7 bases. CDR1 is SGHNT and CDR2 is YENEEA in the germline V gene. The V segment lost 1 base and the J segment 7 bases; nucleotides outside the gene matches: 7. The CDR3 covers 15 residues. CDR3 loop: CASSLAGTIGNEQFF. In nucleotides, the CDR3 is TGTGCCAGCAGCTTAGCTGGGACTATCGGTAATGAGCAGTTCTTC.

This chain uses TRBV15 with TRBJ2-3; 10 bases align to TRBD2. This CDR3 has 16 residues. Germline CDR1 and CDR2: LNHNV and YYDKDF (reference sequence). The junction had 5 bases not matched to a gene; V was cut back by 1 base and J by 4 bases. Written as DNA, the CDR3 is TGTGCCACCAGCAGAGTTCCTAGCGGGAGCCCAGATACGCAGTATTTT. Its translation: CATSRVPSGSPDTQYF.

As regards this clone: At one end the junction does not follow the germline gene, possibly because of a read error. The DNA for the CDR3 is TGTGCTAGCAGCTCCGACAGTGTCAATGAGCAGTTCTTC. Translating gives CASSSDSVNEQFF. The chain uses TRBV7-7 and TRBJ2-1; a possible D gene is TRBD1 (5 bases). Germline lookup yields CDR1 SSHAT and CDR2 FNYEAQ (reference sequence). The CDR3 length is 13 residues. The full variable domain, completed using reference TRBV7-7 and TRBJ2-1, is GAGVSQSPRYKVTKRGQDVTLRCDPISSHATLYWYQQALGQGPEFLTYFNYEAQPDKSGLPSDRFSAERPEGSISTLTIQRTEQRDSAMYRCASSSDSVNEQFFGPGTRLTVL.

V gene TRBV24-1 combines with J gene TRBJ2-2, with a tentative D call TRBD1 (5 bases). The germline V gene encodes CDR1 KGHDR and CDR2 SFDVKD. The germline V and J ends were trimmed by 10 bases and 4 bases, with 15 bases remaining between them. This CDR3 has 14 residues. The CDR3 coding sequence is TGTGCCACGGAACCGGACATAAGCACCGGGGAGCTGTTTTTT. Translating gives CATEPDISTGELFF.

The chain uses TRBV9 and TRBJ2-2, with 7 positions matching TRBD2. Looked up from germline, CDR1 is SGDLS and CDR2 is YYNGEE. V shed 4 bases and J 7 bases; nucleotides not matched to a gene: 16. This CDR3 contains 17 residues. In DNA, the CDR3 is TGTGCCAGCAGCACCCGAATAGGGTGGGAGGGCCGCGGGGAGCTGTTTTTT. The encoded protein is CASSTRIGWEGRGELFF.

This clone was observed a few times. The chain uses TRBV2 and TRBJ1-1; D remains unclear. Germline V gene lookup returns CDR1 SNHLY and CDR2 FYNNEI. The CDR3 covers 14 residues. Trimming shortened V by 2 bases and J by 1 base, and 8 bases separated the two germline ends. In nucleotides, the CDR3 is TGTGCCAGCAGTGAATATCCGGGGAACACTGAAGCTTTCTTT. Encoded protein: CASSEYPGNTEAFF.

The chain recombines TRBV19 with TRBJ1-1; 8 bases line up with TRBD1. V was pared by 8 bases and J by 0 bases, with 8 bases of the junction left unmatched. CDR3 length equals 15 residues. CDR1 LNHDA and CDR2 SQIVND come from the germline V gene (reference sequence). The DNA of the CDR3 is TGTGCCAGTTCCAGGCAGGGGGCGTTGAACACTGAAGCTTTCTTT. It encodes CASSRQGALNTEAFF.

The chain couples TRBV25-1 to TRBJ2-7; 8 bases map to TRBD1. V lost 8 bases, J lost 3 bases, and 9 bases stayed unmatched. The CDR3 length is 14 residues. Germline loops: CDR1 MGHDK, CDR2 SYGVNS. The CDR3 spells CASFTTGVFYEQYF. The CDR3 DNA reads TGTGCCAGCTTTACGACAGGGGTCTTCTACGAGCAGTACTTC.

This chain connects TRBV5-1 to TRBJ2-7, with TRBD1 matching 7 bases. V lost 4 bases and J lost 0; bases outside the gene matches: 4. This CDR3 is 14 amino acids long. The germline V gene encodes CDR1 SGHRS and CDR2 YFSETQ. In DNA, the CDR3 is TGCGCCAGCAGCCCTTGGGACAGCTCCTACGAGCAGTACTTC. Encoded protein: CASSPWDSSYEQYF.

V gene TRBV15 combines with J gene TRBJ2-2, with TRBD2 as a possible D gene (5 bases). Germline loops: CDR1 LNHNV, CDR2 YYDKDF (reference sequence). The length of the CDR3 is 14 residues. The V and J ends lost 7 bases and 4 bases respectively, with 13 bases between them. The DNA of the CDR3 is TGTGCCACCAAAGGAGGAGCGGCCACCGGGGAGCTGTTTTTT. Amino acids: CATKGGAATGELFF.

The CDR3 coding sequence is TGCGCCAGCAGTCGAGCGGGGTACACAGATACGCAGTATTTT. This codes for CASSRAGYTDTQYF. The V call is TRBV5-1, the J call TRBJ2-3; 7 bases agree with TRBD2. With 5 bases clipped from V and 2 bases from J, the junction kept 5 bases outside the gene matches. From germline, CDR1 is SGHRS and CDR2 YFSETQ. This CDR3 is built from 14 residues.

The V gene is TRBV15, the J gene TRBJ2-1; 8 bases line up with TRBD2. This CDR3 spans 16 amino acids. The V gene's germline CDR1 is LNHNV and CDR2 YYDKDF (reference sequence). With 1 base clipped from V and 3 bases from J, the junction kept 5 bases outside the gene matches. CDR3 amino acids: CATSRGIAGSYNEQFF. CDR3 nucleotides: TGTGCCACCAGCAGAGGTATAGCGGGGAGCTACAATGAGCAGTTCTTC. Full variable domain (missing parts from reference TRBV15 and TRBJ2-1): DAMVIQNPRYQVTQFGKPVTLSCSQTLNHNVMYWYQQKSSQAPKLLFHYYDKDFNNEADTPDNFQSRRPNTSFCFLDIRSPGLGDTAMYLCATSRGIAGSYNEQFFGPGTRLTVL.

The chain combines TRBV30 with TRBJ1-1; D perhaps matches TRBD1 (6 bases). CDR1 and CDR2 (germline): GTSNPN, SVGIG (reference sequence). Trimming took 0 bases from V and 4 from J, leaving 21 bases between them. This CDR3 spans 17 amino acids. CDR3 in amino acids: CAWSVKVGTSEGTEAFF. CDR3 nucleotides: TGTGCCTGGAGTGTAAAGGTGGGGACAAGTGAGGGCACTGAAGCTTTCTTT.

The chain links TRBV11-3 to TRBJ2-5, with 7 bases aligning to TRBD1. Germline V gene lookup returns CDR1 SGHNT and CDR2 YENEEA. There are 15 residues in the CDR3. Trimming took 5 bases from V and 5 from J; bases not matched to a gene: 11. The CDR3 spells CASSTLGQAYETQYF. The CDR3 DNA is TGTGCCAGCAGCACCCTTGGACAGGCGTATGAGACCCAGTACTTC.

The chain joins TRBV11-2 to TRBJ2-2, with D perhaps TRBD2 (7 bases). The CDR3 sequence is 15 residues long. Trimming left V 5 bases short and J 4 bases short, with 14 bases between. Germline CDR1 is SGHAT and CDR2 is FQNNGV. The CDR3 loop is CASSRRGGGTGELFF. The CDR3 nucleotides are TGTGCCAGCAGCCGTAGGGGAGGGGGCACCGGGGAGCTGTTTTTT.

The DNA of the CDR3 is TGCGCCAGCAGCTTGCTAGCGGGATTCGATGAGCAGTTCTTC. It translates to CASSLLAGFDEQFF. This chain links TRBV5-1 with TRBJ2-1, with 9 bases identical to TRBD2. Trimming removed 1 base from V and 8 bases from J; junction bases left unmatched: 4. CDR1 and CDR2 (germline): SGHRS, YFSETQ. CDR3 length: 14 amino acids.

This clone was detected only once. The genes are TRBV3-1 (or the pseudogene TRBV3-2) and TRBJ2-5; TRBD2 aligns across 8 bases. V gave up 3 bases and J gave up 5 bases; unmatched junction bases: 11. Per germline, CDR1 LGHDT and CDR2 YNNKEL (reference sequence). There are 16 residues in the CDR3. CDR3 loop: CASSQWHSGGYETQYF. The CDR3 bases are TGTGCCAGCAGCCAGTGGCACTCGGGGGGGTATGAGACCCAGTACTTC.

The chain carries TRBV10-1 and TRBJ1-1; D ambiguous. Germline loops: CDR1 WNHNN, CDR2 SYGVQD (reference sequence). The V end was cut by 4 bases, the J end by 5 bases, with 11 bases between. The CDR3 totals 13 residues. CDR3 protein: CASSGRRETEAFF. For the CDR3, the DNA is TGCGCCAGCAGTGGTCGGCGGGAAACTGAAGCTTTCTTT.

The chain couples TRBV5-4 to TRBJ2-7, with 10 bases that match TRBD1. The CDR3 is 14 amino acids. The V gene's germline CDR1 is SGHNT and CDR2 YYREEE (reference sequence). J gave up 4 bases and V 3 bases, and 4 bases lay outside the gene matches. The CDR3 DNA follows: TGTGCCAGCAGCTATGACAGGGGGCATTACGAGCAGTACTTC. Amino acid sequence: CASSYDRGHYEQYF.

CDR3 sequence: CASSLGATGEGANVLTF. The CDR3 DNA sequence: TGCGCCAGCAGCTTGGGGGCGACAGGGGAAGGGGCCAACGTCCTGACTTTC. The rearrangement joins TRBV5-1 to TRBJ2-6, with TRBD1 matching 8 bases. Germline V gene sequence: CDR1 SGHRS, CDR2 YFSETQ. The CDR3 runs 17 residues. V shed 0 bases and J 4 bases; nucleotides not matched to a gene: 6.

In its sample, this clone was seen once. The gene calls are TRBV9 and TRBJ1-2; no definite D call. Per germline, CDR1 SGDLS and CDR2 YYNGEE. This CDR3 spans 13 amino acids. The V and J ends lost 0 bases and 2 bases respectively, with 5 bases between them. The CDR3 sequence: CASSVDNNYGYTF. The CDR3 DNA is TGTGCCAGCAGCGTAGACAACAACTATGGCTACACCTTC.

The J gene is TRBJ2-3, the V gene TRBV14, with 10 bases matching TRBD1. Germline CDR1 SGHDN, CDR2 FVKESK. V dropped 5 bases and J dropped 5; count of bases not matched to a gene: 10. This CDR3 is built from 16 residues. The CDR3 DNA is TGTGCCAGCAGCTCACATGCGGGGACAGGGGTAGATACGCAGTATTTT. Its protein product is CASSSHAGTGVDTQYF.

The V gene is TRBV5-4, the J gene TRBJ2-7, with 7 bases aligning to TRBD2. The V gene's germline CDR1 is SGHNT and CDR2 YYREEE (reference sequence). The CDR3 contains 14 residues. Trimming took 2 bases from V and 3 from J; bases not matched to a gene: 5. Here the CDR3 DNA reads TGTGCCAGCAGCTTTGGCGGGAGCAACTACGAGCAGTACTTC. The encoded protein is CASSFGGSNYEQYF.

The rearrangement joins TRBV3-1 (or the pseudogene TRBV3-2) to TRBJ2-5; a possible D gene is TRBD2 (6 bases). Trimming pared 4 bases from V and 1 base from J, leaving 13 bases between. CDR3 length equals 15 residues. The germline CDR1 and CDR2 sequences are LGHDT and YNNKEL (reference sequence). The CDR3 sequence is CASSPNGGVQETQYF. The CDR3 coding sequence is TGTGCCAGCAGCCCAAACGGGGGAGTCCAAGAGACCCAGTACTTC.

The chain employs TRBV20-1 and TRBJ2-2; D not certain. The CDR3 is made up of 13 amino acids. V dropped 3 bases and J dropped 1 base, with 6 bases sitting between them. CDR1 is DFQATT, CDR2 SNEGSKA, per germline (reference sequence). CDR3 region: CSASPGNTGELFF. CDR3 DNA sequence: TGCAGTGCTAGTCCCGGGAACACCGGGGAGCTGTTTTTT.